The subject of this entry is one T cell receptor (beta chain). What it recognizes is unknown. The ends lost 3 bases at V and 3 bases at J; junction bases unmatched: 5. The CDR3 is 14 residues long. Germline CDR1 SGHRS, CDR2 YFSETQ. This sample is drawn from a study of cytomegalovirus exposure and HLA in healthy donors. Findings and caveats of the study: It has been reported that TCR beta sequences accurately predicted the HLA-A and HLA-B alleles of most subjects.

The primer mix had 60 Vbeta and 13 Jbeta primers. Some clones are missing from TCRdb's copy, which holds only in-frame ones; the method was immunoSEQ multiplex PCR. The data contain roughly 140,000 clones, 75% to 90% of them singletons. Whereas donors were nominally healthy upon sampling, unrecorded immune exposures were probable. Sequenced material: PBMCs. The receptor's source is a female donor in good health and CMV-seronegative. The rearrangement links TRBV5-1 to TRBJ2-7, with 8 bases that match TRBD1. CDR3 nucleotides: TGCGCCAGCAGCTCATTAGGACAGGGCTACGAGCAGTACTTC. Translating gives CASSSLGQGYEQYF.